These 11 T cell receptor beta chains originate from one sample sequenced in a study of T-cell memory formation after mild COVID-19. MiXCR, applied by TCRdb to the 5' RACE reads, yields one record per CDR3 protein. The repertoire includes approximately 400,000 distinct CDR3 sequences, 20% to 25% of them detected once, and 8.8% sits in the top ten. The sample taken for sequencing was PBMCs or a T cell subset sorted from them (not recorded which). The receptors derive from an adult woman who had mild COVID-19 (a few samples of this study predate the infection). Cell type and time point are not known.

The chain couples TRBV6-2 or TRBV6-3 to TRBJ2-1; D is perhaps TRBD2 (6 bases). V gave up 4 bases and J gave up 3 bases, with 13 bases separating them. Per germline, CDR1 MNHEY and CDR2 SVGEGT. This CDR3 region has 15 residues. The CDR3 DNA sequence: TGTGCCAGCAGTTGGGACTTCCAAGGCTACAATGAGCAGTTCTTC. Translation: CASSWDFQGYNEQFF.

The rearrangement links TRBV7-9 to TRBJ1-1, with TRBD1 matching over 10 bases. Germline V gene sequence: CDR1 SEHNR, CDR2 FQNEAQ (reference sequence). CDR3 length: 16 residues. V shed 6 bases, J shed 3 bases, and the junction held 10 bases outside the gene matches. CDR3 bases: TGTGCCAGCAGTTCTATGTGGGACAGGGGTGACACTGAAGCTTTCTTT. This sequence encodes CASSSMWDRGDTEAFF. The full variable domain, rest sourced from reference TRBV7-9 and TRBJ1-1, is DTGVSQNPRHKITKRGQNVTFRCDPISEHNRLYWYRQTLGQGPEFLTYFQNEAQLEKSRLLSDRFSAERPKGSFSTLEIQRTEQGDSAMYLCASSSMWDRGDTEAFFGQGTRLTVV.

The chain employs TRBV12-3 or TRBV12-4 and TRBJ2-2; tentatively, D is TRBD2 (6 bases). The germline V and J ends were trimmed by 8 bases and 2 bases, with 15 bases remaining between them. This CDR3 has 15 residues. CDR3 loop: CASVRTGTNTGELFF. The CDR3 nucleotides are TGTGCCAGCGTAAGAACCGGGACTAACACCGGGGAGCTGTTTTTT.

This clonotype was counted between two and nine times. This chain links TRBV12-3 or TRBV12-4 with TRBJ2-7, with D possibly being TRBD2 (6 bases). The CDR3 length is 13 residues. The germline V and J ends were trimmed by 9 bases and 2 bases, with 14 bases remaining between them. This CDR3 reads CASKKGGAYEQYF. The CDR3 region has the DNA TGTGCCAGTAAGAAGGGAGGCGCCTACGAGCAGTACTTC.

This chain connects TRBV20-1 to TRBJ2-5; unclear D gene. CDR1 and CDR2 from the germline V gene are DFQATT and SNEGSKA (reference sequence). The CDR3 sequence is 13 residues long. V lost 1 base to trimming and J lost 2 bases, with 8 bases between them. CDR3 amino acids: CSARGLGQETQYF. The CDR3 DNA follows: TGCAGTGCTAGAGGGCTAGGACAAGAGACCCAGTACTTC.

The J gene is TRBJ1-2, the V gene TRBV12-3 or TRBV12-4; weak D call: TRBD1 (6 bases). The CDR3 has 13 residues. Trimming took off 4 bases at V and 5 bases at J, with 11 bases between the two ends. The CDR3 coding sequence is TGTGCCAGCAGTTCCGGGACACGTTATGGCTACACCTTC. It yields the protein CASSSGTRYGYTF.

The rearrangement links TRBV20-1 to TRBJ2-3, with TRBD2 as a possible D gene (6 bases). CDR1 and CDR2 (germline): DFQATT, SNEGSKA (reference sequence). The CDR3 loop spans 16 amino acids. V gave up 2 bases and J gave up 0 bases, with 15 bases separating them. Here the CDR3 DNA reads TGCAGTGCTAGACCCCAGACGGGGGAAAGCACAGATACGCAGTATTTT. Translated: CSARPQTGESTDTQYF.

The genes are TRBV6-5 and TRBJ2-2; 9 bases agree with TRBD1. The trim removed 5 bases at V and 6 bases at J, leaving 4 bases unmatched. This CDR3 comprises 14 residues. Germline V gives CDR1 MNHEY, CDR2 SVGAGI. CDR3 sequence reads: CASSRQGVSGELFF. The CDR3 DNA reads as TGTGCCAGCAGTAGACAGGGGGTGTCCGGGGAGCTGTTTTTT.

In its sample, this clonotype was seen a few times. V and J are TRBV11-2 and TRBJ1-1; no reliable D call. The CDR3 sequence is 11 residues long. Trimming cost V 5 bases and J 8 bases, with 9 bases left between them. CDR1 is SGHAT and CDR2 is FQNNGV in the germline V gene. CDR3 sequence: CASSPTREAFF. CDR3 in DNA: TGTGCCAGCAGCCCAACAAGGGAAGCTTTCTTT.

This clonotype was picked up a small number of times. The gene calls are TRBV27 and TRBJ2-1; D might be TRBD2 (5 bases). This CDR3 comprises 16 residues. Germline V gene lookup returns CDR1 MNHEY and CDR2 SMNVEV (reference sequence). Trimming left V 3 bases short and J 5 bases short, with 17 bases between. The CDR3 sequence is CASSLPRLGRDNEQFF. The CDR3 DNA follows: TGTGCCAGCAGTTTGCCCCGACTGGGGAGAGACAATGAGCAGTTCTTC.

This chain uses TRBV7-2 with TRBJ1-5; TRBD1 matches at 7 bases. Germline V gene lookup returns CDR1 SGHTA and CDR2 FQGNSA. V was clipped by 1 base and J by 0 bases; unmatched bases: 6. The CDR3 is made up of 17 amino acids. CDR3: CASSLDPGTVSNQPQHF. The CDR3 DNA reads TGTGCCAGCAGCTTAGACCCCGGGACAGTTAGCAATCAGCCCCAGCATTTT. The full variable domain, in which reference TRBV7-2 and TRBJ1-5 provide the parts outside the CDR3, is GAGVSQSPSNKVTEKGKDVELRCDPISGHTALYWYRQSLGQGLEFLIYFQGNSAPDKSGLPSDRFSAERTGGSVSTLTIQRTQQEDSAVYLCASSLDPGTVSNQPQHFGDGTRLSIL.